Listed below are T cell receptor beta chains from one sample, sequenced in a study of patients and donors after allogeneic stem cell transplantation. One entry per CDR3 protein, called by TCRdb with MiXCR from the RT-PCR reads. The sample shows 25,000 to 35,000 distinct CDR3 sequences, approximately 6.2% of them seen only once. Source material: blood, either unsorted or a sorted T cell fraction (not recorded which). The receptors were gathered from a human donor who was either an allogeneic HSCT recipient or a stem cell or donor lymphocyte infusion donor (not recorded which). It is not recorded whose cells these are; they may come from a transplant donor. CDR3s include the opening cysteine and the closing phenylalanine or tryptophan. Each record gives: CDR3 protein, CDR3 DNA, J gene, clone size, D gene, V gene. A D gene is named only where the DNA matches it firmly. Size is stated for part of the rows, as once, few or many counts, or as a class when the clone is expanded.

CDR3aa: CASSLRVDNEQFF
CDR3nt: TGTGCCAGCAGCTTGAGAGTGGACAATGAGCAGTTCTTC
j_gene: TRBJ2-1
abundance: many
d_gene: -
v_gene: TRBV5-4

CDR3aa: CASSFSGADQETQYF
CDR3nt: TGTGCCAGCAGCTTCTCGGGGGCGGACCAAGAGACCCAGTACTTC
j_gene: TRBJ2-5
abundance: few
d_gene: -
v_gene: TRBV7-9

CDR3aa: CATSRGWDSQATEAFF
CDR3nt: TGTGCCACCAGCAGAGGGTGGGACAGCCAAGCCACTGAAGCTTTCTTT
j_gene: TRBJ1-1
abundance: -
d_gene: TRBD1
v_gene: TRBV15

CDR3aa: CAITPEQGPIGYTF
CDR3nt: TGTGCCATCACCCCCGAACAAGGCCCAATTGGCTACACCTTC
j_gene: TRBJ1-2
abundance: many
d_gene: -
v_gene: TRBV10-3

CDR3aa: CASSYLPNSPLHF
CDR3nt: TGTGCCAGCAGTTACCTTCCAAATTCACCCCTCCACTTT
j_gene: TRBJ1-6
abundance: many
d_gene: -
v_gene: TRBV6-2/TRBV6-3

CDR3aa: CSARNEGTGTYEQYF
CDR3nt: TGCAGTGCTAGAAACGAAGGGACAGGGACCTACGAGCAGTACTTC
j_gene: TRBJ2-7
abundance: few
d_gene: TRBD1
v_gene: TRBV20-1

CDR3aa: CASSLTLAGQETQYF
CDR3nt: TGTGCCAGCAGTTTAACTCTAGCTGGCCAAGAGACCCAGTACTTC
j_gene: TRBJ2-5
abundance: many
d_gene: -
v_gene: TRBV12-3/TRBV12-4

CDR3aa: CASSSRQTDTQYF
CDR3nt: TGCGCCAGCAGCTCTCGACAGACAGATACGCAGTATTTT
j_gene: TRBJ2-3
abundance: few
d_gene: -
v_gene: TRBV5-1

CDR3aa: CASSLGKREGREDTQYF
CDR3nt: TGCGCCAGCAGCTTGGGAAAGCGGGAGGGCCGGGAAGATACGCAGTATTTT
j_gene: TRBJ2-3
abundance: many
d_gene: TRBD2
v_gene: TRBV5-1

CDR3aa: CATSDTGTGGGETQYF
CDR3nt: TGTGCCACCAGTGATACCGGGACAGGGGGCGGGGAGACCCAGTACTTC
j_gene: TRBJ2-5
abundance: few
d_gene: TRBD1
v_gene: TRBV24-1

CDR3aa: CASSYDPPRTKYEQFF
CDR3nt: TGTGCCAGCAGTTACGACCCACCTCGAACTAAGTATGAGCAGTTCTTC
j_gene: TRBJ2-1
abundance: many
d_gene: -
v_gene: TRBV6-5

CDR3aa: CASRLRPDPNTEAFF
CDR3nt: TGTGCCAGCAGACTCCGTCCGGACCCTAACACTGAAGCTTTCTTT
j_gene: TRBJ1-1
abundance: many
d_gene: -
v_gene: TRBV6-5

CDR3aa: CASSLATDRVHQPQHF
CDR3nt: TGTGCCAGCAGCTTAGCGACGGACAGGGTACACCAGCCCCAGCATTTT
j_gene: TRBJ1-5
abundance: many
d_gene: TRBD1
v_gene: TRBV7-2

CDR3aa: CSAQTRGSYNEQFF
CDR3nt: TGCAGTGCCCAGACGCGGGGGAGTTACAATGAGCAGTTCTTC
j_gene: TRBJ2-1
abundance: many
d_gene: TRBD2
v_gene: TRBV20-1

CDR3aa: CASSQVHEQFF
CDR3nt: TGTGCCAGCAGCCAAGTTCATGAGCAGTTCTTC
j_gene: TRBJ2-1
abundance: many
d_gene: -
v_gene: TRBV3-1

CDR3aa: CASRSGLRTDTQYF
CDR3nt: TGTGCCAGCAGGTCGGGACTACGCACAGATACGCAGTATTTT
j_gene: TRBJ2-3
abundance: few
d_gene: TRBD2
v_gene: TRBV7-9

CDR3aa: CASSLMVADRLVGELFF
CDR3nt: TGTGCCAGCAGCTTAATGGTAGCGGATAGGTTGGTCGGGGAGCTGTTTTTT
j_gene: TRBJ2-2
abundance: -
d_gene: -
v_gene: TRBV7-9

CDR3aa: CASSLVYGGNQPQHF
CDR3nt: TGTGCCAGCAGCTTAGTGTATGGGGGAAATCAGCCCCAGCATTTT
j_gene: TRBJ1-5
abundance: many
d_gene: -
v_gene: TRBV7-2

CDR3aa: CASSYLDSLQETQYF
CDR3nt: TGTGCCAGCAGTTACTTGGACAGCCTCCAAGAGACCCAGTACTTC
j_gene: TRBJ2-5
abundance: -
d_gene: -
v_gene: TRBV6-5

CDR3aa: CASSQHWDTNQPQHF
CDR3nt: TGTGCCAGCAGTCAACATTGGGACACCAATCAGCCCCAGCATTTT
j_gene: TRBJ1-5
abundance: -
d_gene: -
v_gene: TRBV12-3/TRBV12-4

CDR3aa: CASISSGQETQYF
CDR3nt: TGTGCCAGCATTTCTAGCGGACAAGAGACCCAGTACTTC
j_gene: TRBJ2-5
abundance: -
d_gene: TRBD2
v_gene: TRBV28

CDR3aa: CASSSNTATFSYEQYF
CDR3nt: TGTGCCAGCAGTTCCAACACTGCTACTTTCTCCTACGAGCAGTACTTC
j_gene: TRBJ2-7
abundance: many
d_gene: -
v_gene: TRBV27

CDR3aa: CASSERGGKSYNEQFF
CDR3nt: TGTGCCAGCAGTGAAAGGGGGGGAAAGTCCTACAATGAGCAGTTCTTC
j_gene: TRBJ2-1
abundance: many
d_gene: -
v_gene: TRBV28

CDR3aa: CASSLSPSGYNEQFF
CDR3nt: TGTGCCAGCAGTTTGTCCCCTAGCGGGTATAATGAGCAGTTCTTC
j_gene: TRBJ2-1
abundance: many
d_gene: TRBD2
v_gene: TRBV27

CDR3aa: CASSPTGGRRGEQFF
CDR3nt: TGTGCCAGCAGCCCAACAGGGGGCCGGCGTGGTGAGCAGTTCTTC
j_gene: TRBJ2-1
abundance: -
d_gene: TRBD1
v_gene: TRBV7-9

CDR3aa: CASSEEQRTDTQYF
CDR3nt: TGTGCCAGCAGCGAGGAACAGAGGACAGATACGCAGTATTTT
j_gene: TRBJ2-3
abundance: -
d_gene: -
v_gene: TRBV9

CDR3aa: CASSLLSGTNEKLFF
CDR3nt: TGTGCCAGCAGCTTATTGTCAGGGACTAATGAAAAACTGTTTTTT
j_gene: TRBJ1-4
abundance: -
d_gene: -
v_gene: TRBV7-9

CDR3aa: CASSLLWGYGNTIYF
CDR3nt: TGTGCCAGCAGTTTATTGTGGGGATATGGAAACACCATATATTTT
j_gene: TRBJ1-3
abundance: many
d_gene: -
v_gene: TRBV12-3/TRBV12-4

CDR3aa: CASSLGWSNQPQHF
CDR3nt: TGTGCCAGCAGTTTAGGGTGGAGCAATCAGCCCCAGCATTTT
j_gene: TRBJ1-5
abundance: few
d_gene: -
v_gene: TRBV28

CDR3aa: CSAPGLAGGPSEQFF
CDR3nt: TGCAGTGCCCCGGGACTAGCGGGAGGCCCTAGCGAGCAGTTCTTC
j_gene: TRBJ2-1
abundance: -
d_gene: TRBD2
v_gene: TRBV20-1

CDR3aa: CASSEGGNQPQHF
CDR3nt: TGTGCCAGCAGTGAAGGCGGGAATCAGCCCCAGCATTTT
j_gene: TRBJ1-5
abundance: many
d_gene: -
v_gene: TRBV2

CDR3aa: CASSWTGTYEQYF
CDR3nt: TGTGCCAGCAGTTGGACAGGAACCTACGAGCAGTACTTC
j_gene: TRBJ2-7
abundance: many
d_gene: TRBD1
v_gene: TRBV12-3/TRBV12-4

CDR3aa: CASSPVSQETQYF
CDR3nt: TGTGCCAGCTCACCAGTGAGCCAAGAGACCCAGTACTTC
j_gene: TRBJ2-5
abundance: few
d_gene: -
v_gene: TRBV18

CDR3aa: CASSRYSSGRGTDTQYF
CDR3nt: TGTGCCAGCAGTAGATACTCTAGCGGGAGGGGCACAGATACGCAGTATTTT
j_gene: TRBJ2-3
abundance: many
d_gene: TRBD2
v_gene: TRBV12-3/TRBV12-4

CDR3aa: CASRFDGSHGYTF
CDR3nt: TGTGCCAGCAGATTCGACGGGTCCCATGGCTACACCTTC
j_gene: TRBJ1-2
abundance: many
d_gene: -
v_gene: TRBV6-6

CDR3aa: CASSLEASVEQYF
CDR3nt: TGTGCCAGCAGTTTAGAGGCTAGCGTGGAGCAGTACTTC
j_gene: TRBJ2-7
abundance: many
d_gene: -
v_gene: TRBV12-3/TRBV12-4

CDR3aa: CASSSKTRTGNSEQYF
CDR3nt: TGTGCCAGCAGCTCAAAGACTCGGACAGGGAATAGTGAGCAGTACTTC
j_gene: TRBJ2-7
abundance: -
d_gene: TRBD1
v_gene: TRBV5-5

CDR3aa: CASSTGQGVETQYF
CDR3nt: TGTGCCAGCAGCACGGGACAGGGGGTAGAGACCCAGTACTTC
j_gene: TRBJ2-5
abundance: many
d_gene: TRBD1
v_gene: TRBV5-8

CDR3aa: CASKNSGNTIYF
CDR3nt: TGTGCCAGCAAAAACTCTGGAAACACCATATATTTT
j_gene: TRBJ1-3
abundance: many
d_gene: -
v_gene: TRBV9

CDR3aa: CASRLRVLTQETQYF
CDR3nt: TGTGCCAGCAGATTACGAGTCCTTACTCAAGAGACCCAGTACTTC
j_gene: TRBJ2-5
abundance: few
d_gene: -
v_gene: TRBV11-3

CDR3aa: CASSQDAGYEQYF
CDR3nt: TGCGCCAGCAGCCAAGATGCAGGATACGAGCAGTACTTC
j_gene: TRBJ2-7
abundance: few
d_gene: -
v_gene: TRBV4-1

CDR3aa: CASRTSGGATNEQFF
CDR3nt: TGTGCCAGCAGGACTAGCGGGGGCGCGACCAATGAGCAGTTCTTC
j_gene: TRBJ2-1
abundance: few
d_gene: TRBD2
v_gene: TRBV7-8

CDR3aa: CASSQVGLIYNEQFF
CDR3nt: TGTGCCAGCAGCCAAGTTGGTCTCATTTACAATGAGCAGTTCTTC
j_gene: TRBJ2-1
abundance: -
d_gene: -
v_gene: TRBV14

CDR3aa: CASSRGLAGSMWNEQFF
CDR3nt: TGTGCCAGCAGCCGAGGACTAGCGGGGAGTATGTGGAATGAGCAGTTCTTC
j_gene: TRBJ2-1
abundance: -
d_gene: TRBD2
v_gene: TRBV7-8

CDR3aa: CASSLVSRGGLAGEQFF
CDR3nt: TGTGCCAGCAGCTTAGTATCTCGCGGGGGACTAGCGGGTGAGCAGTTCTTC
j_gene: TRBJ2-1
abundance: few
d_gene: TRBD2
v_gene: TRBV7-2

CDR3aa: CASSAIYRSGTSGSVKGLQYF
CDR3nt: TGTGCCAGCAGCGCCATATATCGATCCGGGACTAGCGGGAGTGTTAAGGGATTGCAGTACTTC
j_gene: TRBJ2-7
abundance: -
d_gene: TRBD2
v_gene: TRBV13

CDR3aa: CSAREGSGIGETQYF
CDR3nt: TGCAGTGCTAGAGAGGGAAGCGGGATAGGAGAGACCCAGTACTTC
j_gene: TRBJ2-5
abundance: few
d_gene: TRBD2
v_gene: TRBV20-1

CDR3aa: CASSLALPGGRLNEQFF
CDR3nt: TGTGCCAGCAGTTTAGCGCTTCCAGGGGGCAGGTTGAATGAGCAGTTCTTC
j_gene: TRBJ2-1
abundance: many
d_gene: TRBD1
v_gene: TRBV12-3/TRBV12-4

CDR3aa: CASSEWADGGYTF
CDR3nt: TGCGCCAGCAGTGAATGGGCGGATGGTGGCTACACCTTC
j_gene: TRBJ1-2
abundance: -
d_gene: -
v_gene: TRBV10-2